The 10 T cell receptor beta chains below were found in one sample sequenced in a study of T-cell memory formation after mild COVID-19. TCRdb reprocessed the 5' RACE reads with MiXCR, giving one entry per CDR3 protein. This table has 250,000 or so distinct CDR3 sequences, roughly 18% appearing once. Sequencing used PBMCs or a T cell subset sorted from them (not recorded which). The receptors shown here come from a young man who had mild COVID-19 (a few samples of this study predate the infection). Cell type and time point are not known.

A few counts support this clonotype. The J gene is TRBJ2-1, the V gene TRBV20-1; D perhaps matches TRBD1 (5 bases). The CDR3 extends over 14 amino acids. Germline-derived CDR1 and CDR2 are DFQATT and SNEGSKA (reference sequence). V was cut by 5 bases and J by 4 bases, with 15 bases left in between. This CDR3 reads CSAGREVRYNEQFF. The CDR3 region has the DNA TGCAGTGCTGGCAGGGAAGTGAGATACAATGAGCAGTTCTTC.

V usage is TRBV10-3 and J usage is TRBJ1-6; 7 bases fit TRBD1. The trim removed 6 bases at V and 8 bases at J, leaving 7 bases unmatched. This CDR3 spans 14 amino acids. Germline V gene lookup returns CDR1 ENHRY and CDR2 SYGVKD. The CDR3 loop reads CAIRLGTDHSPLHF. The CDR3 DNA sequence: TGTGCCATCAGGCTCGGGACAGATCATTCACCCCTCCACTTT.

V is TRBV7-2 and J is TRBJ2-3; D unresolved. This CDR3 has 15 residues. Germline CDR1 SGHTA, CDR2 FQGNSA. Trimming removed 4 bases at V and 1 base at J, with 12 bases between. The CDR3 DNA reads TGTGCCAGCAGCTCTAGGCTGTCGGGCACAGATACGCAGTATTTT. It codes for CASSSRLSGTDTQYF.

This clonotype was seen ten or more times. The J gene is TRBJ1-1, the V gene TRBV7-2; D remains unclear. Germline assignment: CDR1 SGHTA and CDR2 FQGNSA. The CDR3 consists of 14 residues. Trimming stripped 6 bases from V and 2 bases from J, with 13 bases between. CDR3 sequence (DNA): TGTGCCAGCAGAAAGGGCGCAGTTAACACTGAAGCTTTCTTT. This codes for CASRKGAVNTEAFF.

This clonotype was found a few times. This sequence joins TRBV20-1 and TRBJ1-6, with 7 positions matching TRBD1. V trimming: 3 bases; J trimming: 0 bases; junction bases outside the gene matches: 2. The germline CDR1 and CDR2 sequences are DFQATT and SNEGSKA (reference sequence). This CDR3 has 15 residues. The chain's CDR3 is CSASRQGSYNSPLHF. CDR3 bases: TGCAGTGCTAGTCGACAGGGCTCCTATAATTCACCCCTCCACTTT.

This chain joins TRBV6-5 and TRBJ1-5, with no clear D. This CDR3 is 14 amino acids long. V lost 5 bases, J lost 2 bases, and 10 bases lay in between. Germline loops: CDR1 MNHEY, CDR2 SVGAGI. In DNA form, the CDR3 reads TGTGCCAGCAGTCGGAGGGAGGGCAATCAGCCCCAGCATTTT. It is translated as CASSRREGNQPQHF.

This clonotype came up a few times. J is TRBJ2-7 and V is TRBV14, with TRBD1 identical over 7 bases. The CDR3 is 14 residues long. The J segment lost 3 bases and the V segment lost 3 bases, leaving 5 bases of the junction unmatched. Germline assignment: CDR1 SGHDN and CDR2 FVKESK. The CDR3 DNA reads as TGTGCCAGCAGCCAGACAGGGTCGGGCTACGAGCAGTACGTC. Its translation is CASSQTGSGYEQYV.

In this sample, this clonotype is medium-sized. The chain joins TRBV5-1 to TRBJ2-1, with 8 bases matching TRBD2. CDR3 size: 16 residues. V lost 1 base, J lost 7 bases, and 10 bases stayed unmatched. The germline CDR1 and CDR2 sequences are SGHRS and YFSETQ. The CDR3: CASSLYSGEGGNEQFF. The DNA for the CDR3 is TGCGCCAGCAGCTTGTATAGCGGGGAAGGGGGAAATGAGCAGTTCTTC.

This clonotype was counted between two and nine times. The chain carries TRBV5-1 and TRBJ2-7, with a weak D call TRBD2 (6 bases). CDR3 length equals 14 residues. Germline V gives CDR1 SGHRS, CDR2 YFSETQ. Trimming took off 0 bases at V and 3 bases at J, with 10 bases between the two ends. The CDR3 reads CASSLGTTNYEQYF. The CDR3 coding sequence is TGCGCCAGCAGCTTGGGGACTACCAACTACGAGCAGTACTTC.

This clonotype was counted a few times. This chain connects TRBV12-3 or TRBV12-4 to TRBJ2-6, with a possible D match to TRBD2 (5 bases). Deletions cut 0 bases from V and 4 bases from J, with 10 bases between. This CDR3 spans 16 amino acids. Here the CDR3 DNA reads TGTGCCAGCAGTTTAGCGACCGGAGGAGGGGCCAACGTCCTGACTTTC. This sequence encodes CASSLATGGGANVLTF.